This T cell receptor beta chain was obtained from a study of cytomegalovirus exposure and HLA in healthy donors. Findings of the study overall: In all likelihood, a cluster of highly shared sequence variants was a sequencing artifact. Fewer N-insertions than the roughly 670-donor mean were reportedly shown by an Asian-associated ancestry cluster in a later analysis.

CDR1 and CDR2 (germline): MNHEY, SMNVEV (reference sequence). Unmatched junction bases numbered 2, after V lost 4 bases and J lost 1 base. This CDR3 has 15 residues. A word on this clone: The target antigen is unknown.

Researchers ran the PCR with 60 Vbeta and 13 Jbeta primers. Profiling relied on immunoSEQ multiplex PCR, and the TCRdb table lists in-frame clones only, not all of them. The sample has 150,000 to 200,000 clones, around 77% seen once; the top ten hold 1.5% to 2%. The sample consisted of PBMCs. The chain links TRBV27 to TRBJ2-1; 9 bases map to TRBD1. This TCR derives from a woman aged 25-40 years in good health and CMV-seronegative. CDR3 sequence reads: CASSSQGASYNEQFF. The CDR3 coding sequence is TGTGCCAGCAGTTCACAGGGGGCATCCTACAATGAGCAGTTCTTC.